The clone carrying this T cell receptor (beta chain) is medium-sized (0.01 to 0.1%). As yet, its antigen is unknown. These data belong to a study of spatial heterogeneity in lung cancer. With 1 base clipped from V and 5 bases from J, the junction kept 12 bases outside the gene matches. Germline V lookup: CDR1 GTSNPN, CDR2 SVGIG (reference sequence). The CDR3 runs to 17 residues. Broader study findings: Tumoral mutation counts were tracked by counts of expanded intratumoral alpha and beta TCRs.

Stated time point: sample taken at primary tumor resection. Each CDR3 protein is one row after TCRdb ran MiXCR on the 5' RACE reads. The sample comprises about 13,000 distinct CDR3 sequences, about 6.3% of which are singletons, and around 3.4% rests with the top ten. The clonotype comes from a female donor with early-stage non-small cell lung cancer. The chain recombines TRBV30 with TRBJ2-3; 10 bases align to TRBD2. The sample here was lung tumor tissue, taken at surgery. CDR3 sequence: CAWSDVAGGVFVDTQYF. CDR3 sequence (DNA): TGTGCCTGGAGTGACGTAGCGGGAGGCGTCTTTGTAGATACGCAGTATTTT.